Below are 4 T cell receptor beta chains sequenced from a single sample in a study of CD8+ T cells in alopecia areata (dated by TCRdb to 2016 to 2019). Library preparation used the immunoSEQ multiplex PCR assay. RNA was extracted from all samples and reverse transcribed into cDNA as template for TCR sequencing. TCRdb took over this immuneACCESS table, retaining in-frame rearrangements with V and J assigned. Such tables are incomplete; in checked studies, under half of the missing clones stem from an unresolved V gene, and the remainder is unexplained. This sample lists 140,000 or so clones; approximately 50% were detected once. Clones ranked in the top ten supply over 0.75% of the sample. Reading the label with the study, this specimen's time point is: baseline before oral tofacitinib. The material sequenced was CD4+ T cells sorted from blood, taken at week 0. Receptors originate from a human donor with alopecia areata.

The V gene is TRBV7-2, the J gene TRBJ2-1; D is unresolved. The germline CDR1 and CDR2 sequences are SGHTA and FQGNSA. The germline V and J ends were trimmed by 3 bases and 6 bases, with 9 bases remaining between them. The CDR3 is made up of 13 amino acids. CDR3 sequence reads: CASSFQVRNEQFF. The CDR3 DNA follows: TGTGCCAGCAGCTTTCAAGTCCGCAATGAGCAGTTCTTC.

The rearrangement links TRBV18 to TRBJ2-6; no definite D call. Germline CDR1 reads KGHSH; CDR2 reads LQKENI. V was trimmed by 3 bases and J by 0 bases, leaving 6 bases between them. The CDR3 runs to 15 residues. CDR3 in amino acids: CASSPPGSGANVLTF. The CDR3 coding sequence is TGTGCCAGCTCACCCCCTGGCTCTGGGGCCAACGTCCTGACTTTC.

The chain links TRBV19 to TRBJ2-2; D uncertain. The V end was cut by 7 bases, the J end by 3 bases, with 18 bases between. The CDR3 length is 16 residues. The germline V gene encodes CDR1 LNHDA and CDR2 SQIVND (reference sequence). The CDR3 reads CASTPLSASYTGELFF. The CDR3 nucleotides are TGTGCCAGTACCCCCCTATCGGCTAGTTACACCGGGGAGCTGTTTTTT.

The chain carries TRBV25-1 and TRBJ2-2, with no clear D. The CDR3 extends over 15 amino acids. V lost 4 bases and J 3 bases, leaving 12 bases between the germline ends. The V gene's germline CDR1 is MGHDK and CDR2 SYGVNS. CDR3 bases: TGTGCCAGCAGTGTAGTGGGTTCCGACACCGGGGAGCTGTTTTTT. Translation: CASSVVGSDTGELFF.